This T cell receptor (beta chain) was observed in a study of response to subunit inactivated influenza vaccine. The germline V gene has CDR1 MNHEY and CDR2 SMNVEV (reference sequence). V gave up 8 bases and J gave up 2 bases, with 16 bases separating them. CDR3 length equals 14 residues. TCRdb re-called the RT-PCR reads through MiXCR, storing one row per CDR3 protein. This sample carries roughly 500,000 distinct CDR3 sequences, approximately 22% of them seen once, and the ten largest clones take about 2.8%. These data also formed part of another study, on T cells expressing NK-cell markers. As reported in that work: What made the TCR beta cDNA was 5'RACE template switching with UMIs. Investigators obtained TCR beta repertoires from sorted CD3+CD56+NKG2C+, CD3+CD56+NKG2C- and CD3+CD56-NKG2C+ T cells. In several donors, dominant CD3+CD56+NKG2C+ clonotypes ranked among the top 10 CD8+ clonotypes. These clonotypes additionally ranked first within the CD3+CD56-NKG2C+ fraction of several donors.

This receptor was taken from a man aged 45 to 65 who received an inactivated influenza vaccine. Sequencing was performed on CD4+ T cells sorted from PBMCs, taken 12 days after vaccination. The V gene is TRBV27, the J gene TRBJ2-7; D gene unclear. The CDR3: CASRNPNPAYEQYF. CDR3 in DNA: TGTGCCAGCCGGAACCCTAACCCGGCCTACGAGCAGTACTTC.